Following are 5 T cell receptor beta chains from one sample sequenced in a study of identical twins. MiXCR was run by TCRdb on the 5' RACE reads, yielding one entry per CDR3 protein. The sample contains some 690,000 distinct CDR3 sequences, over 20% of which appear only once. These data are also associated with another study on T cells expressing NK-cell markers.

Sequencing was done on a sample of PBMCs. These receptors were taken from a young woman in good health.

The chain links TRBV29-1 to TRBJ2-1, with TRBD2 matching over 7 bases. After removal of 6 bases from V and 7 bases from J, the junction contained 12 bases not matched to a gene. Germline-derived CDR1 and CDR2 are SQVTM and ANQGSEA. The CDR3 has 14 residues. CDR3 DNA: TGCAGCGTCCGCCTGGGAGGGACGGGTAATGAGCAGTTCTTC. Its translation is CSVRLGGTGNEQFF.

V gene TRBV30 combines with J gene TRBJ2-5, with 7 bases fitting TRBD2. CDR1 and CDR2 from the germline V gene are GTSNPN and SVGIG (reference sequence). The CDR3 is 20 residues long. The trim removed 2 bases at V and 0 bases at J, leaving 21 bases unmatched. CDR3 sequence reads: CAWSPNRRLAKRGNQETQYF. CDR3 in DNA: TGTGCCTGGAGTCCAAACCGCCGACTAGCCAAACGAGGAAACCAAGAGACCCAGTACTTC.

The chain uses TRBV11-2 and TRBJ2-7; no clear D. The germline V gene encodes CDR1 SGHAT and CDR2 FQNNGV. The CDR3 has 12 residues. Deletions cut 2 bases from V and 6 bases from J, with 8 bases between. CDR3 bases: TGTGCCAGCAGCTTAAGCTCACCCGAGCAGTACTTC. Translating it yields CASSLSSPEQYF.

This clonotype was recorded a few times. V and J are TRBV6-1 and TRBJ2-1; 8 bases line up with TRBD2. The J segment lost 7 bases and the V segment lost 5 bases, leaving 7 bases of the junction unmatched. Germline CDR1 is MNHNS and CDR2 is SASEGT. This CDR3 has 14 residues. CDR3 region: CASSPGLAWNEQFF. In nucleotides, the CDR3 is TGTGCCAGCAGTCCCGGACTAGCTTGGAATGAGCAGTTCTTC.

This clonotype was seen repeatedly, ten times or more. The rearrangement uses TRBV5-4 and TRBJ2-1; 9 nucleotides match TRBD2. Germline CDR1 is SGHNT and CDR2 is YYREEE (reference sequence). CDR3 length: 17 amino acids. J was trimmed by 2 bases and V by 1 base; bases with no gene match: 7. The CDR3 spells CASSLRVAGGPYNEQFF. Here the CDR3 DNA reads TGTGCCAGCAGCTTGCGCGTGGCGGGAGGGCCCTACAATGAGCAGTTCTTC.